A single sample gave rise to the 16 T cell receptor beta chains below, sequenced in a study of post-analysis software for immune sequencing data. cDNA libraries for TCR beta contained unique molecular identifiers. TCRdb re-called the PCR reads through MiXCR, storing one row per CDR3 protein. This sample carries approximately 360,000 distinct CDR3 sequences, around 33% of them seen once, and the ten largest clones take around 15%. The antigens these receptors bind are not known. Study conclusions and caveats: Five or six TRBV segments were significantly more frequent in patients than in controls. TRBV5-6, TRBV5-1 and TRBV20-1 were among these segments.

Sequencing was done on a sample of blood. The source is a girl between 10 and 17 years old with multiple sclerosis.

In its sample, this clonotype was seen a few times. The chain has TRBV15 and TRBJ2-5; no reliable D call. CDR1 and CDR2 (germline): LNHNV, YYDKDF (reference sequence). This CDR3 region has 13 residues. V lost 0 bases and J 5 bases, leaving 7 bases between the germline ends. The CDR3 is CATSREPSETQYF. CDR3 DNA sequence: TGTGCCACCAGCAGAGAACCTTCGGAGACCCAGTACTTC.

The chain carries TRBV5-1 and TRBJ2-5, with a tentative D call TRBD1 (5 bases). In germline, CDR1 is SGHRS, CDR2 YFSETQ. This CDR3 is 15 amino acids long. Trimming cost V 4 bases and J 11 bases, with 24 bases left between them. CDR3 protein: CASSPLPLDSRQQYF. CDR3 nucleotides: TGCGCCAGCAGCCCCCTTCCGTTAGACAGTCGGCAGCAGTACTTC.

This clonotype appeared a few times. CDR3 sequence (DNA): TGTGCCAGCAGTCCGGAGGGGCGCACAGATACGCAGTATTTT. It is translated as CASSPEGRTDTQYF. This chain connects TRBV12-3 or TRBV12-4 to TRBJ2-3; a possible D gene is TRBD2 (6 bases). Trimming took off 5 bases at V and 1 base at J, with 10 bases between the two ends. The length of the CDR3 is 14 residues.

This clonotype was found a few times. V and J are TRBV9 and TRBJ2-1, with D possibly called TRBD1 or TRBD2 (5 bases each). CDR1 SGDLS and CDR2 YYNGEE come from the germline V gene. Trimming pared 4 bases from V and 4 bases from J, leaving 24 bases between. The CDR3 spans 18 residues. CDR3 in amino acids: CASSPQGPLVSPYNEQFF. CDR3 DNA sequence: TGTGCCAGCAGCCCCCAGGGCCCACTAGTAAGCCCTTACAATGAGCAGTTCTTC.

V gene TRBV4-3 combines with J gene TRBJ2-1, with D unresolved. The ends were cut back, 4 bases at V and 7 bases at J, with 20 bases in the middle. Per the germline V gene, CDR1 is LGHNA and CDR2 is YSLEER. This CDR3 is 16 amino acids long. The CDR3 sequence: CASSPSWLRPRNEQFF. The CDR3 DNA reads TGCGCCAGCAGCCCCTCCTGGTTAAGGCCCAGGAATGAGCAGTTCTTC.

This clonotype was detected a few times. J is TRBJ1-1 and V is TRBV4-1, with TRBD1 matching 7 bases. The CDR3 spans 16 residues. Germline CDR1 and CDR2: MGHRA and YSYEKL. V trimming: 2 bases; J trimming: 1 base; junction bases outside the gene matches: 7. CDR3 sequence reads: CASSQPSGGRNTEAFF. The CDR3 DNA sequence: TGCGCCAGCAGCCAACCTTCAGGGGGTCGGAACACTGAAGCTTTCTTT.

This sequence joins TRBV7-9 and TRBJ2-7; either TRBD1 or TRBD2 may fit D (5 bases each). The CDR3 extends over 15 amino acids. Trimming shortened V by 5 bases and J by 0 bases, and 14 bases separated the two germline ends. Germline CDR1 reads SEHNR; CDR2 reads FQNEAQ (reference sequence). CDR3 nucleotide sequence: TGTGCCAGCAGCGGGTGGGGGAAGGACTCCTACGAGCAGTACTTC. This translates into CASSGWGKDSYEQYF.

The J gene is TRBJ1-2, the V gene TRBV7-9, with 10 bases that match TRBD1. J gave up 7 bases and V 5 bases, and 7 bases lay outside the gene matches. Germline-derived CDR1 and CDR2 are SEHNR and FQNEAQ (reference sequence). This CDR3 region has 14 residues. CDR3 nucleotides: TGTGCCAGCAGCCCAGGACAGGGGGTTGGTGGCTACACCTTC. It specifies CASSPGQGVGGYTF. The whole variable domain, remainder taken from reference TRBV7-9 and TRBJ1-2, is DTGVSQNPRHKITKRGQNVTFRCDPISEHNRLYWYRQTLGQGPEFLTYFQNEAQLEKSRLLSDRFSAERPKGSFSTLEIQRTEQGDSAMYLCASSPGQGVGGYTFGSGTRLTVV.

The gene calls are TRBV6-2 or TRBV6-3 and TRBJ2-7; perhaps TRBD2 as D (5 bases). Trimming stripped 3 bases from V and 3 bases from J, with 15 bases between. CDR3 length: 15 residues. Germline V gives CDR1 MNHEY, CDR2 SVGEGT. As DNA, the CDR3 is TGTGCCAGCAGTTATTCCCTCGGGGAGTTCTACGAGCAGTACTTC. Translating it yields CASSYSLGEFYEQYF.

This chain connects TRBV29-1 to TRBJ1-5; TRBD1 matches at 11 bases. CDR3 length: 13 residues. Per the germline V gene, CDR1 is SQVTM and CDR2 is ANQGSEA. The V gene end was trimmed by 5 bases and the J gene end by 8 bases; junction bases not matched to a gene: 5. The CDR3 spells CSVLPGQGEPQHF. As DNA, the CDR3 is TGCAGCGTTCTTCCGGGACAGGGGGAGCCCCAGCATTTT.

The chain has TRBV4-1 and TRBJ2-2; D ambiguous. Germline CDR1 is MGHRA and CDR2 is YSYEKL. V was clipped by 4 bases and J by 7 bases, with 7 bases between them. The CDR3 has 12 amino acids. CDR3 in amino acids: CASSLRVGELFF. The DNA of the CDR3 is TGCGCCAGCAGCCTTAGGGTCGGGGAGCTGTTTTTT.

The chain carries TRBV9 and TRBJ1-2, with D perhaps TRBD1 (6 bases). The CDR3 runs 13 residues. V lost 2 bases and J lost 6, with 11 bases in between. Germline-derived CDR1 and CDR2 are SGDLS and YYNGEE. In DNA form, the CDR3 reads TGTGCCAGCAGCGTTGGACAGTCAAATGGCTACACCTTC. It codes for CASSVGQSNGYTF.

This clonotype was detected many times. CDR3 in amino acids: CASSYSFSPANQPQHF. In DNA form, the CDR3 reads TGTGCCAGCAGTTACTCGTTTTCCCCGGCCAATCAGCCCCAGCATTTT. V gene TRBV6-5 combines with J gene TRBJ1-5; D is undetermined. Germline V gene data show CDR1 as MNHEY and CDR2 as SVGAGI. V was shortened by 0 bases and J by 3 bases, with 12 bases between the two germline ends. This CDR3 is built from 16 residues.

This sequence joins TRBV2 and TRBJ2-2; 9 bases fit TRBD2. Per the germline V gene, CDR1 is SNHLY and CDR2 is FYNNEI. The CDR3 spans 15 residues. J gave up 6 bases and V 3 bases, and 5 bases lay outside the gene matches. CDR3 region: CASSDAGGIAGELFF. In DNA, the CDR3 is TGTGCCAGCAGTGATGCGGGGGGGATAGCCGGGGAGCTGTTTTTT. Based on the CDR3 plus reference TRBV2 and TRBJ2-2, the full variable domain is EPEVTQTPSHQVTQMGQEVILRCVPISNHLYFYWYRQILGQKVEFLVSFYNNEISEKSEIFDDQFSVERPDGSNFTLKIRSTKLEDSAMYFCASSDAGGIAGELFFGEGSRLTVL.

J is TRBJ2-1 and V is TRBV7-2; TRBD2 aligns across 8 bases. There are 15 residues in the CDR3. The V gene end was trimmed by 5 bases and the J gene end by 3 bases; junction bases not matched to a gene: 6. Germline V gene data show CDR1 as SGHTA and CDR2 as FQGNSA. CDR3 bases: TGTGCCAGCAGCCTGCCCAGCGGGGGCTACAATGAGCAGTTCTTC. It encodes CASSLPSGGYNEQFF.

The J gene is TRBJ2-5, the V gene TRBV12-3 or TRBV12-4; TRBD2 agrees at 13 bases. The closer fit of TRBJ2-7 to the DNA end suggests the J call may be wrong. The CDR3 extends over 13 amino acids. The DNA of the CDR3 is TGTGCCAGCGGGACTAGCGGGACCCACGAGCAGTACTTC. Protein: CASGTSGTHEQYF.